The source of this T cell receptor beta chain is a study of blood T cells in healthy people across ages. Points from the study as a whole: Aged donors had fewer naive CD4+ cells and lower diversity than long-lived donors.

The germline CDR1 and CDR2 sequences are SGHAT and FQNNGV. This CDR3 has 13 residues. Trimming cost V 4 bases and J 6 bases, with 13 bases left between them. This clonotype was picked up a small number of times. The antigen is unknown. Each of the donors had about 9.9 milliliters of peripheral blood drawn into EDTA-treated Vacutainer tubes. With a J-beta primer mix and a sample-barcoded 5' primer, a second PCR ran roughly 7 to 11 cycles. TCRdb reprocessed the 5' RACE reads with MiXCR, giving one entry per CDR3 protein. The sample consists of roughly 1,100,000 distinct CDR3 sequences, approximately 25% of them appearing once. These same data were also listed under a study on T cells of mothers and their children. That work adds: The authors added sample barcodes and 2-4 random nucleotides using the M1S primer of the second PCR.

This TCR was sampled from a girl aged 2 to 10 in good health. Sequenced material: blood. The chain joins TRBV11-2 to TRBJ2-7, with a tentative D call TRBD2 (6 bases). CDR3 bases: TGTGCCAGCAGCTCTGCTAGCGTAATCGAGCAGTACTTC. Translating it yields CASSSASVIEQYF.